The sequence of this T cell receptor beta chain was determined in a study of lymphopenia after photon versus proton radiotherapy. This CDR3 has 15 amino acids. The germline gives CDR1 SGHRS, CDR2 YFSETQ. The V and J ends lost 4 bases and 4 bases, in that order; junction bases with no gene match: 3. General observations from the study: Under photons, naive T cells and diversity fell while effector/memory populations rose.

Notes on this clone: Its matching antigen is unknown.

Sequencing used immunoSEQ multiplex PCR; TCRdb keeps in-frame clones, though not all of them. This table has 20,000 to 30,000 clones, roughly 80% appearing once. This sequence originates from a woman in her 70s with pancreatic cancer. This specimen was peripheral blood, taken from a patient treated with proton-based radiotherapy. The chain combines TRBV5-1 with TRBJ2-1; 12 bases agree with TRBD1. The CDR3 nucleotides read TGCGCCAGCAGCCCGGGACAGGGGGCGTACAATGAGCAGTTCTTC. This gives the protein CASSPGQGAYNEQFF.